This T cell receptor (beta chain) is from a study of T cells after yellow fever vaccination. This clonotype was seen a handful of times. Its cognate antigen is unknown. TCRdb reprocessed the 5' RACE reads with MiXCR, giving one entry per CDR3 protein. The sample includes 150,000 to 200,000 distinct CDR3 sequences, around 7% of them seen just once. Points from the study as a whole: The booster saw the reappearance of most primary-vaccination clones (roughly 96% CD4, around 88% CD8).

This TCR came from a man younger than 30 who received the YFV17D yellow fever vaccine. Specimen: CD4+ T cells sorted from PBMCs, collected less than 6 days after the first yellow fever vaccination.

The CDR3 nucleotides are TGTGCCAGTAGCCCCTTTCAGGATCATAGCAATCAGCCCCAGCATTTT. This translates into CASSPFQDHSNQPQHF. The rearrangement joins TRBV19 to TRBJ1-5; D gene uncertain. The CDR3 runs to 16 residues. The germline V gene has CDR1 LNHDA and CDR2 SQIVND (reference sequence). V lost 6 bases and J lost 0, with 15 bases in between.